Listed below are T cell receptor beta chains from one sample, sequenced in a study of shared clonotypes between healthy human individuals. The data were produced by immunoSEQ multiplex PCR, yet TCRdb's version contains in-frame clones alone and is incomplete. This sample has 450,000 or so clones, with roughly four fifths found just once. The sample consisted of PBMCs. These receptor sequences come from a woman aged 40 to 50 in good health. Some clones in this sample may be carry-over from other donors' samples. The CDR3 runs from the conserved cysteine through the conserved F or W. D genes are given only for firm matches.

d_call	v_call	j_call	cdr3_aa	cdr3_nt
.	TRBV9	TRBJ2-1	CASSVLGPGNEQFF	TGTGCCAGCAGCGTATTAGGGCCCGGGAATGAGCAGTTCTTC
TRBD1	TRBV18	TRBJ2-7	CASSAGQGSSYEQYF	TGTGCCAGCTCAGCGGGACAGGGGAGCTCCTACGAGCAGTACTTC
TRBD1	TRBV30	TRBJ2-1	CAWVTGTGSNEQFF	TGTGCCTGGGTGACCGGGACAGGGAGCAATGAGCAGTTCTTC
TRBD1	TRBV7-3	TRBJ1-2	CASSPNPGGASGGYTF	TGTGCCAGCAGCCCCAACCCAGGGGGCGCATCGGGTGGCTACACCTTC
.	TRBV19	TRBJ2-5	CASSFSRETQYF	TGTGCCAGTAGTTTTAGTAGAGAGACCCAGTACTTC
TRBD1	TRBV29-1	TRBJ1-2	CSDDRVFPSF	TGCAGCGACGACAGGGTTTTTCCCTCCTTC
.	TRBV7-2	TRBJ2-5	CASSLRDTETQYF	TGTGCCAGCAGCTTAAGGGATACGGAGACCCAGTACTTC
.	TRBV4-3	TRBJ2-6	CASSQKQGSGANVLTF	TGCGCCAGCAGCCAGAAACAGGGCTCTGGGGCCAACGTCCTGACTTTC
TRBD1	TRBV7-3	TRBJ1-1	CASSLTGRTEAFF	TGTGCCAGCAGTTTGACAGGGCGCACTGAAGCTTTCTTT
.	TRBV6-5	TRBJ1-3	CASSSSSTPSKLDF	TGTGCCAGCAGTTCCAGCTCGACGCCTTCCAAGTTGGATTTT
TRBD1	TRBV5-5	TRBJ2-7	CASSWGQGAYEQYF	TGTGCCAGCAGCTGGGGACAGGGGGCGTATGAGCAGTACTTC
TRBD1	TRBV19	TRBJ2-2	CASRTGDTGELFF	TGTGCCAGTAGGACAGGGGACACCGGGGAGCTGTTTTTT
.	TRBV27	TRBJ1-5	CAGPQVGGGQARKNSNQPQHF	TGTGCCGGCCCTCAAGTCGGGGGGGGACAAGCAAGGAAGAATAGCAATCAGCCCCAGCATTTT